The 15 T cell receptor beta chains reported below all come from one sample, sequenced in a study of blood T cells in healthy people across ages. Alongside a J-beta primer mix, a sample-barcoded 5' primer served in a second PCR lasting about 7 to 11 cycles. TCRdb recomputed calls from the 5' RACE reads with MiXCR, one row per CDR3 protein. Of about 780,000 distinct CDR3 sequences listed, 20% to 30% are singletons. A further study also used this sample, focusing on T cells of mothers and their children.

The sequencing input was blood. All receptors come from a boy aged 5-17 years in good health.

With respect to this clonotype: At one of its ends the junction is not consistent with the germline gene, which may arise from a read error. This rearrangement joins TRBV3-1 to TRBJ2-7; D is uncertain. Germline assignment: CDR1 LGHDT and CDR2 YNNKEL (reference sequence). The CDR3 loop spans 12 amino acids. The CDR3 loop is CASSQVSYEQHF. The CDR3 coding sequence is TGTGCCAGCAGCCAAGTGAGTTACGAGCAGCACTTC.

This chain uses TRBV7-9 with TRBJ1-4; TRBD1 matches at 7 bases. The CDR3 contains 17 residues. The germline gives CDR1 SEHNR, CDR2 FQNEAQ (reference sequence). V lost 5 bases to trimming and J lost 0 bases; unmatched junction nucleotides: 9. The CDR3 nucleotides read TGTGCCAGCAGCAAACTGGACAGGACTGCAACTAATGAAAAACTGTTTTTT. Translating gives CASSKLDRTATNEKLFF.

This chain uses TRBV5-1 with TRBJ2-7; weak D call: TRBD2 (5 bases). The germline CDR1 and CDR2 sequences are SGHRS and YFSETQ. The CDR3 runs to 15 residues. V shed 3 bases and J shed 2 bases, with 15 bases lying between them. CDR3 coding DNA: TGCGCCAGCAGCTATGGCCAGCGGCAGACCTACGAGCAGTACTTC. It specifies CASSYGQRQTYEQYF.

The V gene is TRBV7-6, the J gene TRBJ2-5, with D perhaps being TRBD1 or TRBD2 (5 bases each). The CDR3 has 13 amino acids. Trimming took off 6 bases at V and 9 bases at J, with 17 bases between the two ends. CDR1 is SGHVS, CDR2 FNYEAQ, per germline. CDR3 sequence: CASSQAARGPQYF. CDR3 sequence (DNA): TGTGCCAGCAGTCAAGCCGCCCGGGGCCCCCAGTACTTC.

The rearrangement links TRBV29-1 to TRBJ2-7; a possible D gene is TRBD1 (7 bases). Per germline, CDR1 SQVTM and CDR2 ANQGSEA. The CDR3 runs 14 residues. Trimming shortened V by 4 bases and J by 2 bases, and 15 bases separated the two germline ends. This CDR3 reads CSVAWSRGAYEQYF. The CDR3 DNA sequence: TGCAGCGTTGCGTGGTCCAGGGGGGCCTACGAGCAGTACTTC.

This clonotype has a handful of counts. The V call is TRBV27, the J call TRBJ2-5; D remains unclear. The end of the DNA aligns better with TRBJ2-7, so the J call may be wrong. Germline V gives CDR1 MNHEY, CDR2 SMNVEV (reference sequence). This CDR3 has 15 residues. CDR3 nucleotide sequence: TGTGCCAGCAGTTTATATTCGCCAGGACCCTACGAGCAGTACTTC. This translates into CASSLYSPGPYEQYF.

The V and J genes are TRBV12-3 or TRBV12-4 and TRBJ1-3, with D perhaps TRBD1 (6 bases). V was clipped by 5 bases and J by 0 bases, with 11 bases between them. This CDR3 is 15 amino acids long. CDR3 DNA sequence: TGTGCCAGCAGTCCGGGACAACACTCTGGAAACACCATATATTTT. Its translation is CASSPGQHSGNTIYF.

The chain recombines TRBV3-1 with TRBJ1-2; 11 bases align to TRBD1. From germline, CDR1 is LGHDT and CDR2 YNNKEL (reference sequence). The CDR3 totals 17 residues. V lost 3 bases and J lost 4; bases outside the gene matches: 10. The CDR3 DNA reads as TGTGCCAGCAGCCATCCGGGACAGGGGGGTAGGGGCTATGGCTACACCTTC. Protein sequence: CASSHPGQGGRGYGYTF.

The gene calls are TRBV6-6 and TRBJ1-2; TRBD1 might be the D (5 bases). This CDR3 is built from 14 residues. Looked up from germline, CDR1 is MNHNY and CDR2 is SVGAGI (reference sequence). With 1 base removed from V and 2 bases from J, the gap between germline ends came to 8 bases. DNA for the CDR3: TGTGCCAGCAGTTACTTTGGGGGAAACTATGGCTACACCTTC. This translates into CASSYFGGNYGYTF.

The gene calls are TRBV24-1 and TRBJ2-2, with a tentative D call TRBD1 (6 bases). Trimming left V 9 bases short and J 2 bases short, with 12 bases between. The length of the CDR3 is 14 residues. Germline CDR1 KGHDR, CDR2 SFDVKD. Here the CDR3 reads CATAGEENTGELFF. The CDR3 coding sequence is TGTGCCACCGCAGGGGAAGAAAACACCGGGGAGCTGTTTTTT.

The chain couples TRBV5-1 to TRBJ1-4; D is unresolved. Germline V CDR1 and CDR2: SGHRS, YFSETQ. V was trimmed by 4 bases and J by 8 bases, leaving 18 bases between them. CDR3 length: 15 residues. The CDR3 reads CASSPGRGPREKLFF. Here the CDR3 DNA reads TGCGCCAGCAGCCCTGGGAGAGGGCCTCGAGAAAAACTGTTTTTT. Full variable domain (missing parts from reference TRBV5-1 and TRBJ1-4): KAGVTQTPRYLIKTRGQQVTLSCSPISGHRSVSWYQQTPGQGLQFLFEYFSETQRNKGNFPGRFSGRQFSNSRSEMNVSTLELGDSALYLCASSPGRGPREKLFFGSGTQLSVL.

This clonotype has a handful of counts. The chain is built from TRBV3-1 and TRBJ2-7; maybe TRBD1 (6 bases). Trimming removed 4 bases at V and 2 bases at J, with 9 bases between. Germline V gives CDR1 LGHDT, CDR2 YNNKEL (reference sequence). This CDR3 has 13 amino acids. The CDR3 nucleotides are TGTGCCAGCAGCCCCAAGGGGGCCTACGAGCAGTACTTC. Protein: CASSPKGAYEQYF.

Remarks on this clonotype: One junction end disagrees with the germline gene, perhaps due to a read error. The chain joins TRBV7-7 to TRBJ1-1; a possible D gene is TRBD1 (6 bases). CDR1 is SSHAT, CDR2 FNYEAQ, per germline (reference sequence). The CDR3 has 15 residues. CDR3 coding DNA: TGTGCTAGCAGCCGACCAGGGGACCGCACCACTGAAGCTTTCTTT. Its translation is CASSRPGDRTTEAFF. The entire variable domain, with the rest obtained from reference TRBV7-7 and TRBJ1-1, is as follows: GAGVSQSPRYKVTKRGQDVTLRCDPISSHATLYWYQQALGQGPEFLTYFNYEAQPDKSGLPSDRFSAERPEGSISTLTIQRTEQRDSAMYRCASSRPGDRTTEAFFGQGTRLTVV.

This clonotype occurred a few times. The rearrangement joins TRBV10-1 to TRBJ2-5; 7 bases fit TRBD2. V was pared by 2 bases and J by 1 base, with 4 bases of the junction left unmatched. CDR1 and CDR2 (germline): WNHNN, SYGVQD (reference sequence). The length of the CDR3 is 15 residues. The CDR3 region is CASSETGGTQETQYF. The CDR3 nucleotides are TGCGCCAGCAGTGAGACCGGGGGGACCCAAGAGACCCAGTACTTC.

DNA of the CDR3: TGTGCCAGCAACAATCGGGGGTCGGATGAAAAACTGTTTTTT. Protein: CASNNRGSDEKLFF. The rearrangement links TRBV11-2 to TRBJ1-4; D may be TRBD1 (5 bases). CDR3 length: 14 amino acids. In germline, CDR1 is SGHAT, CDR2 FQNNGV. With 7 bases removed from V and 6 bases from J, the gap between germline ends came to 15 bases.